The TCR beta chain under discussion was sequenced for a study of blood T cell repertoires in COVID-19. Libraries were prepared by immunoSEQ multiplex PCR; TCRdb keeps only in-frame clonotypes and omits some of them. The sample lists around 480,000 clones, roughly nine tenths occurring once. Donors of Cohort 3 who recovered were those that had two negative PCRs, clearance, or symptom resolution. The J segment lost 3 bases and the V segment lost 4 bases, leaving 5 bases of the junction unmatched. The CDR3 runs 14 residues. Per germline, CDR1 MDHEN and CDR2 SYDVKM. Sequenced input: PBMCs or T cells enriched from blood (not recorded which). V and J are TRBV28 and TRBJ1-2; 7 positions match TRBD1. The sequence was collected from a woman aged 18 to 35 who had recovered from COVID-19. The CDR3 nucleotides read TGTGCCAGCAGTTCGACAGGGACTCACTATGGCTACACCTTC. Translation: CASSSTGTHYGYTF.